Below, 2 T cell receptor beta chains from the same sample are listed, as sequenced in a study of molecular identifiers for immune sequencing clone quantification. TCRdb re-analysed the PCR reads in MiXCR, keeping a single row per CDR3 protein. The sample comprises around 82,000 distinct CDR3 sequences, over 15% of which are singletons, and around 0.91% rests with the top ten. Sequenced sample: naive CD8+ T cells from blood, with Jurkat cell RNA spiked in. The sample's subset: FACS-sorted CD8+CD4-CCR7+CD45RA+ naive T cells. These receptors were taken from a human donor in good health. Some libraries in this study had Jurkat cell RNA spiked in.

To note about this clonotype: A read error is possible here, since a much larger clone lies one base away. This CDR3 reads CGARSPGNQPQHF. The CDR3 DNA sequence: TGCGGTGCTAGATCCCCGGGGAATCAGCCCCAGCATTTT. This rearrangement joins TRBV20-1 to TRBJ1-5, with no clear D. CDR3 length equals 13 residues. Germline V CDR1 and CDR2: DFQATT, SNEGSKA (reference sequence).

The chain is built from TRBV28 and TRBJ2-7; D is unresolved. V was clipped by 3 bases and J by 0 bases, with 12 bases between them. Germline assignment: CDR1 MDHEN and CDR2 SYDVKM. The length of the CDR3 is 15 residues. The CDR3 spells CASSFSYDSSYEQYF. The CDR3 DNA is TGTGCCAGCAGTTTTAGTTACGATAGCTCCTACGAGCAGTACTTC. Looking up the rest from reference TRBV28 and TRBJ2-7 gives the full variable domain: DVKVTQSSRYLVKRTGEKVFLECVQDMDHENMFWYRQDPGLGLRLIYFSYDVKMKEKGDIPEGYSVSREKKERFSLILESASTNQTSMYLCASSFSYDSSYEQYFGPGTRLTVT.